This TCR beta chain was sequenced for a study of coeliac disease. Across the whole study: The study queried TRBV7-2 bias without high-resolution HLA data.

Study-wide findings and caveats: Few TRB amino acid sequences were shared between samples; most were unique.

The V and J ends lost 2 bases and 8 bases, in that order; junction bases with no gene match: 11. The germline V gene encodes CDR1 MNHEY and CDR2 SMNVEV (reference sequence). This CDR3 is 16 amino acids long. This clone was counted between two and nine times. Its antigen is not identified. Some clones are missing from TCRdb's copy, which holds only in-frame ones; the method was immunoSEQ multiplex PCR. The profile shows about 1,300 clones, 55% to 65% of them singletons. Sequencing was performed on intraepithelial lymphocytes from the gut. The clonotype was recovered from a man between 65 and 85 years old without celiac disease. The chain links TRBV27 to TRBJ1-4; 7 positions agree with TRBD1. The CDR3 protein is CASSLQGGLLQEKLFF. The CDR3 nucleotides are TGTGCCAGCAGTTTACAGGGGGGTCTTCTTCAGGAAAAACTGTTTTTT. Filled out from reference TRBV27 and TRBJ1-4, the complete variable domain reads EAQVTQNPRYLITVTGKKLTVTCSQNMNHEYMSWYRQDPGLGLRQIYYSMNVEVTDKGDVPEGYKVSRKEKRNFPLILESPSPNQTSLYFCASSLQGGLLQEKLFFGSGTQLSVL.